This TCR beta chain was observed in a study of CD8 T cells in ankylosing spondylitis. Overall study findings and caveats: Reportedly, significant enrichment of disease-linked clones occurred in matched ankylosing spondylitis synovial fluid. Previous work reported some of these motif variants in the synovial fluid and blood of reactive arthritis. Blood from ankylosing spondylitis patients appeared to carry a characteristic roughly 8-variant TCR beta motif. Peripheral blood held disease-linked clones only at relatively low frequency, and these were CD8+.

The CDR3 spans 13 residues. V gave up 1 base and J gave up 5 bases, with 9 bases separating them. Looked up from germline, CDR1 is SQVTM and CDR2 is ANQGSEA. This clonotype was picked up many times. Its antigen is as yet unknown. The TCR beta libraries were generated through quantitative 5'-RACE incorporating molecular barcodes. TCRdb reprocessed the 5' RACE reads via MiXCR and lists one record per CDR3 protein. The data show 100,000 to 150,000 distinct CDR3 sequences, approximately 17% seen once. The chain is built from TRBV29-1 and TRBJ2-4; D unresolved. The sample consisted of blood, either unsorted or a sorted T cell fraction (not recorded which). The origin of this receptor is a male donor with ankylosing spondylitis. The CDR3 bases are TGCAGCGTTGAAGGGCATATAGAAAACATTCAGTACTTC. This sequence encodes CSVEGHIENIQYF. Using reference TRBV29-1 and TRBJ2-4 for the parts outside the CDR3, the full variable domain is SAVISQKPSRDICQRGTSLTIQCQVDSQVTMMFWYRQQPGQSLTLIATANQGSEATYESGFVIDKFPISRPNLTFSTLTVSNMSPEDSSIYLCSVEGHIENIQYFGAGTRLSVL.